The clone carrying this T cell receptor (beta chain) was seen a few times. This sample is drawn from a study of T cells in Graves' hyperthyroidism and ophthalmopathy. Germline assignment: CDR1 SGHRS and CDR2 YFSETQ. The CDR3 runs to 15 residues. V lost 6 bases to trimming and J lost 2 bases; unmatched junction nucleotides: 6. RNA transcripts provided the source from which TCR beta CDR3 regions were amplified. First-round RT-PCR targeting the TCR CDR3 was performed with the HTBI primer set. From the multiplex PCR reads, TCRdb called clonotypes with MiXCR, one entry per CDR3 protein. The sample records over 400,000 distinct CDR3 sequences, 22% being singletons.

The TCR originated in a woman aged 70-85 years with Graves' ophthalmopathy. Material for sequencing was blood. V gene TRBV5-1 combines with J gene TRBJ2-7; 12 bases match TRBD2. The CDR3 loop is CASTTLAGGTYEQYF. In DNA, the CDR3 is TGCGCCAGCACCACTCTAGCGGGAGGGACCTACGAGCAGTACTTC.